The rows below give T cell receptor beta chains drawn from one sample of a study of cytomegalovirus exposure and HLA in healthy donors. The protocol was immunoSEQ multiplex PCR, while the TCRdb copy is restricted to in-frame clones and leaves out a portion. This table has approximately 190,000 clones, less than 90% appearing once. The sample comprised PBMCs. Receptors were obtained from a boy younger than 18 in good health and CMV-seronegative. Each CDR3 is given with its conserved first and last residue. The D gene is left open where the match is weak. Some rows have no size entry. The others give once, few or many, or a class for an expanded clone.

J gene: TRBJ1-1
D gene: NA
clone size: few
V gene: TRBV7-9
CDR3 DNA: TGTGCCAGCAGCCCGACAGGGAACACTGAAGCTTTCTTT
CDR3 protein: CASSPTGNTEAFF

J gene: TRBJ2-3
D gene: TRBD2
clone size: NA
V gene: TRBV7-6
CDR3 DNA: TGTGCCAGCAGCTTAGGAGCGGGAGCGAGCACAGATACGCAGTATTTT
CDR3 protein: CASSLGAGASTDTQYF

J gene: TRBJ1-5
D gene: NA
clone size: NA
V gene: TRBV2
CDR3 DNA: TGTGCCAGCAGTAGAGTCAATCAGCCCCAGCATTTT
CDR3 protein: CASSRVNQPQHF

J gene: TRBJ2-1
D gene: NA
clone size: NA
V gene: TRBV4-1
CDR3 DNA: TGCGCCAGCAGCCAAGATTGGGGAGGTGAGCAGTTCTTC
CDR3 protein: CASSQDWGGEQFF

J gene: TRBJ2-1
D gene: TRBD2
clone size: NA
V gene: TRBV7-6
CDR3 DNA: TGTGCCAGCAGCTTAGGCGGGGGGGCCCCCAATGAGCAGTTCTTC
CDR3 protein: CASSLGGGAPNEQFF

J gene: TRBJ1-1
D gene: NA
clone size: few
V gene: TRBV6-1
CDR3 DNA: TGTGCCAGCAGTCCAACAGGGAACACTGAAGCTTTCTTT
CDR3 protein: CASSPTGNTEAFF

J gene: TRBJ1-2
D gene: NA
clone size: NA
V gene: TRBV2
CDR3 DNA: TGTGCCAGCAGTGCAGGGGTCTATGGCTACACCTTC
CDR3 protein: CASSAGVYGYTF

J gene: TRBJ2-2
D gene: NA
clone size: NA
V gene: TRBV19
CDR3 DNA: TGTGCCAGTAGTGTCGGGACTCCGAACACCGGGGAGCTGTTTTTT
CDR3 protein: CASSVGTPNTGELFF

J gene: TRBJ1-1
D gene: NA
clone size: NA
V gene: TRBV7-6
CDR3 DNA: TGTGCCAGCAGCTTAGCGGTTCCAGGCGGGATGACTGAAGCTTTCTTT
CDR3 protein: CASSLAVPGGMTEAFF

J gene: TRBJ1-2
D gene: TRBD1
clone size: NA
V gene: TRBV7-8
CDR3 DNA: TGTGCCAGCAGTTCTTACAAACCCCGACAGGGGCGGGTTGACTATGGCTACACCTTC
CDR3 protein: CASSSYKPRQGRVDYGYTF

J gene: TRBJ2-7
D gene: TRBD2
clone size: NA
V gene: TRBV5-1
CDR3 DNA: TGCGCCAGCCCCATCAGACTAGCGGGGACCTACGAGCAGTACTTC
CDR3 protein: CASPIRLAGTYEQYF

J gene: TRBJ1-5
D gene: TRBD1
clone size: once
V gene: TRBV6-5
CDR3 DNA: TGTGCCAGCAGTTCCGCGACAGGGGAAGGCAATCAGCCCCAGCATTTT
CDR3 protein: CASSSATGEGNQPQHF

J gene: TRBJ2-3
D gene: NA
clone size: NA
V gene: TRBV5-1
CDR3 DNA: TGCGCCAGCAGCTTTTCGGTGGGGGGGCTTGGCACAGATACGCAGTATTTT
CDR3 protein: CASSFSVGGLGTDTQYF

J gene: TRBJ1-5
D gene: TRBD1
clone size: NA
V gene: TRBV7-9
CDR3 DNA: TGTGCCAGCAGCCCAGGCCCTACAGGGGTAAAGGATCAGCCCCAGCATTTT
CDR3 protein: CASSPGPTGVKDQPQHF

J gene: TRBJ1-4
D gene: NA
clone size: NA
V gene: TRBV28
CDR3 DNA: TGTGCCAGCAGCTTCAGGGTTCCTAATGAAAAACTGTTTTTT
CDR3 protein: CASSFRVPNEKLFF

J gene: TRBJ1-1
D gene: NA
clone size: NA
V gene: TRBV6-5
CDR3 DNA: TGTGCCAGCAGTTACTCAGGAGGGTATACTGAAGCTTTCTTT
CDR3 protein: CASSYSGGYTEAFF

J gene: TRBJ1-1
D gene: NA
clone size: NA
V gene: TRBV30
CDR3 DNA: TGTGCCTGCCTACCGGGGGGTTATAACACTGAAGCTTTCTTT
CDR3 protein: CACLPGGYNTEAFF

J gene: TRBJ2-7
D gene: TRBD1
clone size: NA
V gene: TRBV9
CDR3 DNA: TGTGCCAGCAGCGTAGGGGGACAGCCCTACGAGCAGTACTTC
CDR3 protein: CASSVGGQPYEQYF

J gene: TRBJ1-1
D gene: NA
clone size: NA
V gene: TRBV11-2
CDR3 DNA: TGTGCCAGCAGCTTTCCCGGCACTGAAGCTTTCTTT
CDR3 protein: CASSFPGTEAFF

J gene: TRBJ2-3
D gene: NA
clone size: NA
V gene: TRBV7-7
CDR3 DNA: TGTGCTAGCAGCCCGGGGGGCCCCGGGTCCGCAGATACGCAGTATTTT
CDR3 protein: CASSPGGPGSADTQYF

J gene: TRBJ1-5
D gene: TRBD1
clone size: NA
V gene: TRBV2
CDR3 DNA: TGTGCCAGCCGAGACAGGGGAGGCCAGCCCCAGCATTTT
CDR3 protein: CASRDRGGQPQHF

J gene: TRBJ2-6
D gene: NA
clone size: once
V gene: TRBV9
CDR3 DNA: TGTGCCAGCAGCAATAGCCGGGACACCCTCTCTGGGGCCAACGTCCTGACTTTC
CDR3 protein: CASSNSRDTLSGANVLTF

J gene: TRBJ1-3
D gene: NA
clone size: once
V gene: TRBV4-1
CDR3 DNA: TGCGCCAGCAGCTACCCGGGACAAACTAACTCTGGAAACACCATATATTTT
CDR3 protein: CASSYPGQTNSGNTIYF

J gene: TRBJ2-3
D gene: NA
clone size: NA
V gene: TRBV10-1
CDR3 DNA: TGCGCCAGCAGCCTAGGTTTGGCAGATACGCAGTATTTT
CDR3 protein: CASSLGLADTQYF

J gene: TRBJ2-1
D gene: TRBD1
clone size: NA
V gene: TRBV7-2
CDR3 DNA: TGTGCCAGCAGCCGGCAAACCGTGGACAGGGGGGATGAGCAGTTCTTC
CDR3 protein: CASSRQTVDRGDEQFF

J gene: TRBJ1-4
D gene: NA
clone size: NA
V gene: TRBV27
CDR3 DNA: TGTGCCAGCAAAGTTTGGGGGGCAACTAATGAAAAACTGTTTTTT
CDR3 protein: CASKVWGATNEKLFF

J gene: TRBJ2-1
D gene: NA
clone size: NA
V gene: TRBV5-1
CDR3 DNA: TGCGCCAGCAGCTTTAGTACCTACAATGAGCAGTTCTTC
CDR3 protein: CASSFSTYNEQFF

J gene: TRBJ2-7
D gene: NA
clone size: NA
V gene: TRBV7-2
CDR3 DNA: TGTGCCAGCAGCTTAGACGGAGTCTACGAGCAGTACTTC
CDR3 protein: CASSLDGVYEQYF

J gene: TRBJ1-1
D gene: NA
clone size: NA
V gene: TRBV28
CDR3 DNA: TGTGCCAGCAGTTCTTGGACAGATCTCACTGAAGCTTTCTTT
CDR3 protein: CASSSWTDLTEAFF

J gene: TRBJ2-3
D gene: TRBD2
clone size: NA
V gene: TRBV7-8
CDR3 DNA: TGTGCCAGCAGCTTAGTATCCGGGACTAGCGGGGGCGGCGGCACAGATACGCAGTATTTT
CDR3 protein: CASSLVSGTSGGGGTDTQYF

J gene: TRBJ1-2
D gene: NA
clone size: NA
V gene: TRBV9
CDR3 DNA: TGTGCCAGCGGGGGCTCTGGCTACACCTTC
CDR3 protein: CASGGSGYTF

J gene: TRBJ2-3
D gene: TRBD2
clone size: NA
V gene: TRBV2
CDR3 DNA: TGTGCCAGCAGTGGCCCGGGACTAGCGGGATCCCCAGATACGCAGTATTTT
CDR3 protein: CASSGPGLAGSPDTQYF

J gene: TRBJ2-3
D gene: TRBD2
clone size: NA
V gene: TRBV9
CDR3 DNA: TGTGCCAGCAGCGTATCTAGCGGGGTCACAGATACGCAGTATTTT
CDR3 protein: CASSVSSGVTDTQYF

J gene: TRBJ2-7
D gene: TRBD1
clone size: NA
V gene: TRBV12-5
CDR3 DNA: TGTGCTAGTGCCGTGTCGGGACAGGGGGACTACGAGCAGTACTTC
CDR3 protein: CASAVSGQGDYEQYF

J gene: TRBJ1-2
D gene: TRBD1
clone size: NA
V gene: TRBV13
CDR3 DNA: TGTGCCAGCAGCGACAGGGTTGGTGGCTACACCTTC
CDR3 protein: CASSDRVGGYTF

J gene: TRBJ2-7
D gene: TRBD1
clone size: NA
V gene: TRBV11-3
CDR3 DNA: TGTGCCAGCAGCCCCCCGGGACAGCCCTACGAGCAGTACTTC
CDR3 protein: CASSPPGQPYEQYF

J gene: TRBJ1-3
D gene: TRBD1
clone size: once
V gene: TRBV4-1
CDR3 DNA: TGCGCCAGCAGCCAAGACACAGGGGCGGCTGGAAACACCATATATTTT
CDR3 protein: CASSQDTGAAGNTIYF

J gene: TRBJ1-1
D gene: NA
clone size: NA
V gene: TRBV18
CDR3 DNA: TGTGCCAGCTCACCTAAGCTCAACACTGAAGCTTTCTTT
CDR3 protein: CASSPKLNTEAFF

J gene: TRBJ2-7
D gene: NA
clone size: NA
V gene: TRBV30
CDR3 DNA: TGTGCCTGGAGTCCCCTAGCATCCGAGCAGTACTTC
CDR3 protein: CAWSPLASEQYF

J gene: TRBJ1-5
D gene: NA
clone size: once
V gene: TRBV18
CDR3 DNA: TGTGCCAGCTCACCCCGGGAAGGGATACCACCCCAGCATTTT
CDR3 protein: CASSPREGIPPQHF

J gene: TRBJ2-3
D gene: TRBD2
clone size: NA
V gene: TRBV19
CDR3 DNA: TGTGCCAGTACCTTAGCGGGAACCAACACAGATACGCAGTATTTT
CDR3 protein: CASTLAGTNTDTQYF

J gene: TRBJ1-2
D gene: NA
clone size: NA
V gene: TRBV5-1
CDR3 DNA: TGCGCCAGCAGCCCCCTCGGGGGGGAGGGCTACACCTTC
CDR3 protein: CASSPLGGEGYTF

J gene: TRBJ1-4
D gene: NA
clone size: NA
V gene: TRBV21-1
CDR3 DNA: TGTGCCAGCAGCAAAAAGGGACAGGGTATCAGGAGGGCTAATGAAAAACTGTTTTTT
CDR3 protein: CASSKKGQGIRRANEKLFF

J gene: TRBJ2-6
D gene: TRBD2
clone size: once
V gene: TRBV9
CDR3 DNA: TGTGCCAGCAGCGTAGAGACTAGCGGGGGGCCCGGGGCCAACGTCCTGACTTTC
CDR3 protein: CASSVETSGGPGANVLTF

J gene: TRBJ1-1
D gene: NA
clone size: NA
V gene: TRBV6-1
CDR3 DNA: TGTGCCAGCAGTGAAGGCCCCGTTTGGAGCACTGAAGCTTTCTTT
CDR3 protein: CASSEGPVWSTEAFF

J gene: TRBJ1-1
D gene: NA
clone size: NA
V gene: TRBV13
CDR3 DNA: TGTGCCAGCAGCCCACCCCAGGGGCGCTCGGAAGCTTTCTTT
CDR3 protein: CASSPPQGRSEAFF

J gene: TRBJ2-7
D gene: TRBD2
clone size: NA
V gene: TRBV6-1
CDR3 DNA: TGTGCCAGCACGGGGGGGCCCCTGGACTACGAGCAGTACTTC
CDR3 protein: CASTGGPLDYEQYF

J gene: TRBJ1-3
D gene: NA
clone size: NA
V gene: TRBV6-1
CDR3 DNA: TGTGCCAGCAGTGAGGGCAGTGGAAACACCATATATTTT
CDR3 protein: CASSEGSGNTIYF

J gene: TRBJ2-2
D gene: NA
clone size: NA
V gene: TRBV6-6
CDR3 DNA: TGTGCCAGCAAACCAGGGTTCACCGGGGAGCTGTTTTTT
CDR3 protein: CASKPGFTGELFF

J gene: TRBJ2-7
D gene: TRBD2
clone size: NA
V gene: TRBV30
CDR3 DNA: TGTGCCTGGGGCGGGGGAGCCTACGAGCAGTACTTC
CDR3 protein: CAWGGGAYEQYF

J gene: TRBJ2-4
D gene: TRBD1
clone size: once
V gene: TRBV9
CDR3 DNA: TGTGCCAGCAGCGTAGGACAGGGGTCGGACATTCAGTACTTC
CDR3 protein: CASSVGQGSDIQYF

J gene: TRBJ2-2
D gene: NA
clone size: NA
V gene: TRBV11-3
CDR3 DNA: TGTGCCAGCAGCCCAAACAGGGTAGCCGGGGAGCTGTTTTTT
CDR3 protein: CASSPNRVAGELFF

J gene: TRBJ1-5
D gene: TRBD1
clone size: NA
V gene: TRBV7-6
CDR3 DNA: TGTGCCAGCAGCAAAGGGACAGCAAACTTGAACAATCAGCCCCAGCATTTT
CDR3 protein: CASSKGTANLNNQPQHF

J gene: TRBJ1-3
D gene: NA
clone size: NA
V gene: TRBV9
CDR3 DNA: TGTGCCAGCAGCGTAGGAGGGGGAACTGGAAACACCATATATTTT
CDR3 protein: CASSVGGGTGNTIYF

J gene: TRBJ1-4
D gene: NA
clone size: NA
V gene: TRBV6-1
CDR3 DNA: TGTGCCAGCCGGGGCAGGGGTGGGGAAAAACTGTTTTTT
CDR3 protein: CASRGRGGEKLFF

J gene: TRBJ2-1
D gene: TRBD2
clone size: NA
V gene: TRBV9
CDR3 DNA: TGTGCCAGCAGCGTCGGGACTAACAATGAGCAGTTCTTC
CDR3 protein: CASSVGTNNEQFF

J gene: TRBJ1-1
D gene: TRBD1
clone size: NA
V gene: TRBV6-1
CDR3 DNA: TGTGCCAGCACCTGGGACAGGGGGATGAACACTGAAGCTTTCTTT
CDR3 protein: CASTWDRGMNTEAFF

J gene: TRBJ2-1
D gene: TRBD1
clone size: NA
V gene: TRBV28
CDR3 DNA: TGTGCCAGCCGGACAGGGTATTACAATGAGCAGTTCTTC
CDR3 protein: CASRTGYYNEQFF

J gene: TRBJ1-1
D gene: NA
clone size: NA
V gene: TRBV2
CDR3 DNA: TGTGCCAGCACTAGAGAGAAGAACACTGAAGCTTTCTTT
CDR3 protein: CASTREKNTEAFF